This TCR beta chain was captured in a study of shared clonotypes between healthy human individuals. General study results and limits: When naive CD4 clonotypes were compared across several donors, about 4.8% were shared.

TCRdb's copy holds only in-frame clones and misses some; the assay was immunoSEQ multiplex PCR. The sample carries more than 850,000 clones, 78% recorded once. A remark on this clone: Its antigen is as yet unknown.

Adults of Caucasian background living in Nashville, Tennessee made up all donors. Between the trimmed V and J ends, which lost 2 bases and 4 bases, there was a span of 4 bases. From germline, CDR1 is SGHAT and CDR2 FQNNGV. There are 12 residues in the CDR3. The material sequenced was memory CD4+ T cells from PBMCs. Regarding subset: CD45RA-negative fraction. The chain uses TRBV11-2 and TRBJ2-3; D gene unclear. This sequence originates from a man aged 18-30 years in good health. Some clones in this sample may be carry-over from other donors' samples. The CDR3 DNA sequence: TGTGCCAGCAGCTTATTCGCAGATACGCAGTATTTT. This translates into CASSLFADTQYF.